This is a list of T cell receptor beta chains from one sample in a study of regulatory T cells in long-lasting Graves disease. Using its own MiXCR run on the multiplex PCR reads, TCRdb lists one record per CDR3 protein. Seen here are over 300,000 distinct CDR3 sequences, 15% to 19% observed once, and the top ten hold about 24%. Sequences were derived from peripheral blood mononuclear cells (PBMCs), sampled at new diagnosis, from a patient treated with antithyroid drugs. Receptors originate from a female donor with Graves disease. CDR3s include the opening cysteine and the closing phenylalanine or tryptophan. The order of the fields is clone size, J gene, D gene, V gene, CDR3 protein, CDR3 DNA. A D gene is named only where the DNA matches it firmly. Rows may omit the clone size; those that give it use once, few, many or a size class.

many | TRBJ1-2 | NA | TRBV5-6 | CASILPGRGDGYTF | TGTGCCAGCATCCTCCCCGGCCGGGGCGATGGCTACACCTTC
many | TRBJ1-2 | TRBD1 | TRBV20-1 | CSAPPGGESYTF | TGCAGTGCTCCCCCAGGGGGGGAAAGCTACACCTTC
many | TRBJ1-2 | NA | TRBV30 | CAWSVPQGYGYTF | TGTGCCTGGAGTGTACCCCAGGGGTATGGCTACACCTTC
few | TRBJ2-1 | NA | TRBV7-9 | CASSGTPSYNEQFF | TGTGCCAGCTCCGGGACACCTAGCTACAATGAGCAGTTCTTC
NA | TRBJ1-2 | NA | TRBV19 | CACSIDNGYYGYTF | TGTGCCTGTAGTATAGATAACGGATACTATGGCTACACCTTC
many | TRBJ2-7 | TRBD2 | TRBV7-2 | CASSLETSGPYEQYF | TGTGCCAGCAGCTTGGAGACTAGCGGGCCCTACGAGCAGTACTTC
many | TRBJ1-2 | TRBD1 | TRBV30 | CAWSVDRVASGYTF | TGTGCCTGGAGTGTGGACAGGGTGGCGAGTGGCTACACCTTC
NA | TRBJ1-2 | NA | TRBV27 | CASSFSPNYGYTF | TGTGCCAGCAGTTTTTCTCCCAACTATGGCTACACCTTC
many | TRBJ1-1 | TRBD1 | TRBV6-1 | CASSDMTGGRAFF | TGTGCCAGCAGTGATATGACAGGGGGTAGAGCTTTCTTT
few | TRBJ2-7 | NA | TRBV19 | CASSIFGGDEQYF | TGTGCCAGTAGTATCTTCGGGGGCGACGAGCAGTACTTC
few | TRBJ1-4 | TRBD1 | TRBV19 | CASIGDSGPNEKLFF | TGTGCCAGTATAGGGGACAGCGGGCCGAATGAAAAACTGTTTTTT
many | TRBJ1-1 | NA | TRBV12-3/TRBV12-4 | CASSLDRLNTEAFF | TGTGCCAGCAGTCTCGACAGGCTTAACACTGAAGCTTTCTTT
many | TRBJ1-3 | NA | TRBV12-3/TRBV12-4 | CASSPLLGSGNTIYF | TGTGCCAGCAGTCCCTTGTTGGGTAGTGGAAACACCATATATTTT
NA | TRBJ2-5 | TRBD2 | TRBV9 | CASSVGSGGAEKTQYF | TGTGCCAGCAGCGTAGGTAGCGGGGGGGCGGAAAAGACCCAGTACTTC
many | TRBJ2-2 | TRBD2 | TRBV20-1 | CSALTSGTGELFF | TGCAGTGCACTGACTAGCGGGACCGGGGAGCTGTTTTTT
many | TRBJ2-5 | TRBD2 | TRBV6-5 | CASSYGTSGYQETQYF | TGTGCCAGCAGTTACGGGACTAGCGGGTACCAAGAGACCCAGTACTTC
few | TRBJ1-2 | TRBD1 | TRBV20-1 | CSARDPDRVGGYTF | TGCAGTGCTAGAGACCCCGACAGGGTCGGTGGCTACACCTTC
NA | TRBJ1-1 | NA | TRBV9 | CASSGGETEAFF | TGTGCCAGCAGCGGAGGAGAGACTGAAGCTTTCTTT
many | TRBJ2-7 | NA | TRBV5-1 | CASSFRDGDYEQYF | TGCGCCAGCAGCTTCCGGGACGGTGACTACGAGCAGTACTTC
many | TRBJ2-7 | NA | TRBV20-1 | CSARDGEQYF | TGCAGTGCTAGAGATGGCGAGCAGTACTTC
many | TRBJ2-3 | NA | TRBV7-9 | CASSPRTATIRVALDTQYF | TGTGCCAGCAGCCCGCGGACGGCCACCATAAGGGTCGCACTAGATACGCAGTATTTT
many | TRBJ1-1 | NA | TRBV20-1 | CSASAAGGHTEAFF | TGCAGTGCTAGCGCCGCGGGGGGGCACACTGAAGCTTTCTTT
many | TRBJ2-1 | TRBD2 | TRBV7-2 | CASTPLSTGLRREQFF | TGTGCCAGCACCCCATTGTCAACGGGACTAAGGAGGGAGCAGTTCTTC
NA | TRBJ2-2 | TRBD1 | TRBV5-5 | CASSLVQGGTGELFF | TGTGCCAGCAGCTTGGTACAGGGGGGCACCGGGGAGCTGTTTTTT
many | TRBJ2-5 | NA | TRBV29-1 | CSVESRYETFRGRETQYF | TGCAGCGTTGAGAGTCGGTACGAGACGTTTAGGGGACGAGAGACCCAGTACTTC
NA | TRBJ2-1 | TRBD2 | TRBV7-3 | CASSSWTSGSFYNEQFF | TGTGCCAGCAGCTCATGGACTAGCGGGAGCTTCTACAATGAGCAGTTCTTC
many | TRBJ1-4 | NA | TRBV20-1 | CSALPGTAEKLFF | TGCAGTGCCCTCCCCGGGACGGCTGAAAAACTGTTTTTT
many | TRBJ2-7 | NA | TRBV20-1 | CSASGVTSYEQYF | TGCAGTGCTAGTGGCGTGACTTCCTACGAGCAGTACTTC
many | TRBJ1-2 | NA | TRBV3-1 | CASSQGDLGFYGYTF | TGTGCCAGCAGCCAAGGAGATCTCGGGTTCTATGGCTACACCTTC
many | TRBJ1-1 | NA | TRBV2 | CASSGGVAEAFF | TGTGCCAGCAGTGGAGGGGTGGCTGAAGCTTTCTTT
many | TRBJ2-1 | TRBD2 | TRBV7-9 | CASSLAAGGPIYNEQFF | TGTGCCAGCAGCTTAGCAGCGGGAGGGCCGATTTACAATGAGCAGTTCTTC
many | TRBJ1-6 | NA | TRBV27 | CASSYSQGRSPLHF | TGTGCCAGCAGTTATTCCCAGGGTCGTTCACCCCTCCACTTT
many | TRBJ2-7 | NA | TRBV5-1 | CASSSVSYEQYF | TGTGCCAGCAGTTCCGTCTCCTACGAGCAGTACTTC
many | TRBJ2-1 | NA | TRBV7-3 | CASSLEASNEQFF | TGTGCCAGCAGCTTAGAAGCCTCAAATGAGCAGTTCTTC
NA | TRBJ1-4 | NA | TRBV5-1 | CASSGGVPDNEKLFF | TGCGCCAGCAGCGGGGGGGTTCCGGACAATGAAAAACTGTTTTTT
many | TRBJ2-5 | TRBD2 | TRBV3-1 | CASSQDREGETQYF | TGTGCCAGCAGCCAAGACAGGGAGGGAGAGACCCAGTACTTC
many | TRBJ1-1 | NA | TRBV19 | CASSPPDRGAMGTEAFF | TGTGCCAGTAGTCCCCCCGATAGGGGGGCGATGGGCACTGAAGCTTTCTTT
many | TRBJ2-2 | NA | TRBV20-1 | CSAGQGTGELFF | TGCAGTGCTGGGCAGGGGACCGGGGAGCTGTTTTTT
many | TRBJ1-5 | NA | TRBV7-2 | CASSGTGNQPQHF | TGTGCCAGCAGCGGAACAGGGAATCAGCCCCAGCATTTT
few | TRBJ2-7 | NA | TRBV28 | CASSFSAVRVTYEQYF | TGTGCCAGCAGTTTTTCTGCGGTGAGGGTTACCTACGAGCAGTACTTC
many | TRBJ1-1 | NA | TRBV28 | CASTPMGAPNTEAFF | TGTGCCAGTACTCCGATGGGGGCCCCGAACACTGAAGCTTTCTTT
NA | TRBJ2-2 | TRBD2 | TRBV28 | CASSLPGGRTGELFF | TGTGCCAGCAGTTTGCCAGGCGGGAGGACCGGGGAGCTGTTTTTT
many | TRBJ2-5 | TRBD2 | TRBV6-2/TRBV6-3 | CASSFGLARTGETQYF | TGTGCCAGCAGTTTTGGACTAGCGAGGACTGGAGAGACCCAGTACTTC
many | TRBJ2-7 | NA | TRBV13 | CASSLEGSAASYEQYF | TGTGCCAGCAGCTTAGAGGGGTCTGCAGCTTCCTACGAGCAGTACTTC
many | TRBJ2-3 | NA | TRBV20-1 | CSADPRGSTDTQYF | TGCAGTGCCGACCCTCGGGGGAGCACAGATACGCAGTATTTT
few | TRBJ2-1 | NA | TRBV5-1 | CASSLETFAGRYNEQFF | TGCGCCAGCAGCTTGGAAACGTTTGCGGGGCGTTACAATGAGCAGTTCTTC
many | TRBJ2-2 | NA | TRBV20-1 | CSAMRNANTGELFF | TGCAGTGCTATGCGGAACGCGAACACCGGGGAGCTGTTTTTT
many | TRBJ2-5 | NA | TRBV7-9 | CASSLAAGRDRETQYF | TGTGCCAGCAGCTTAGCAGCAGGGCGAGATAGGGAGACCCAGTACTTC
NA | TRBJ2-1 | NA | TRBV5-4 | CASSLVSSHNEQFF | TGTGCCAGCAGCTTGGTCAGCTCCCACAATGAGCAGTTCTTC
many | TRBJ2-1 | TRBD2 | TRBV3-1 | CASRDPGGPQFF | TGTGCCAGCAGGGATCCGGGGGGGCCCCAGTTCTTC
many | TRBJ2-5 | TRBD1 | TRBV29-1 | CSVTPRGTAHQETQYF | TGCAGCGTAACCCCCAGGGGGACAGCACACCAAGAGACCCAGTACTTC
few | TRBJ2-1 | NA | TRBV24-1 | CATSDPTGAKLGEQFF | TGTGCCACCAGTGACCCCACGGGGGCGAAGTTGGGTGAGCAGTTCTTC
many | TRBJ2-3 | NA | TRBV5-1 | CASSLVVSSTDTQYF | TGCGCCAGCAGCTTGGTTGTCAGCTCCACAGATACGCAGTATTTT
many | TRBJ1-5 | NA | TRBV7-6 | CASSLGGGGNQPQHF | TGTGCCAGCAGCCTAGGGGGGGGCGGCAATCAGCCCCAGCATTTT
many | TRBJ2-7 | TRBD1 | TRBV20-1 | CSAADTGTGTYEQYF | TGCAGTGCTGCAGACACCGGGACAGGGACCTACGAGCAGTACTTC
many | TRBJ2-7 | NA | TRBV28 | CASSPNERARHSYEQYF | TGTGCCAGCAGTCCAAACGAGCGGGCGCGACACTCCTACGAGCAGTACTTC
many | TRBJ1-2 | NA | TRBV20-1 | CSAPRGSYNYGYTF | TGCAGTGCTCCACGGGGGAGCTATAACTATGGCTACACCTTC
NA | TRBJ1-6 | NA | TRBV20-1 | CSARYTSEPLHF | TGCAGTGCTCGATACACTTCTGAACCCCTCCACTTT
many | TRBJ2-7 | TRBD2 | TRBV29-1 | CSVGGLAGGLGPYEQYF | TGCAGCGTTGGAGGACTAGCGGGGGGGTTGGGGCCCTACGAGCAGTACTTC